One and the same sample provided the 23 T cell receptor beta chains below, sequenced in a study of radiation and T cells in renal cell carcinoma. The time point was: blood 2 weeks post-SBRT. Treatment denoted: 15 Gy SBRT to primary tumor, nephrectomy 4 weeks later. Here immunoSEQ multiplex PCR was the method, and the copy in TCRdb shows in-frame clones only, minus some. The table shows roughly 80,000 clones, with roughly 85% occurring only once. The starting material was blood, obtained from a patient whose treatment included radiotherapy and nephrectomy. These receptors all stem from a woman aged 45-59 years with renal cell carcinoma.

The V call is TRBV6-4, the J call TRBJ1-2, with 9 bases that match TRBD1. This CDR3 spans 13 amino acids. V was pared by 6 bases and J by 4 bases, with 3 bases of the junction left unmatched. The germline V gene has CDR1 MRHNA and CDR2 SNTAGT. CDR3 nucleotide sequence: TGTGCCAGCAGGGGACAGGGACTCTATGGCTACACCTTC. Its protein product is CASRGQGLYGYTF.

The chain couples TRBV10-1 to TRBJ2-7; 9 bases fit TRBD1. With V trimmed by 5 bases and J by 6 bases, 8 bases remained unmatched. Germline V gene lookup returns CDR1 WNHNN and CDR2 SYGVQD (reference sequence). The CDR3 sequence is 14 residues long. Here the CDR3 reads CASSLGTGFREQYF. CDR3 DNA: TGCGCCAGCAGTTTGGGGACAGGGTTCCGCGAGCAGTACTTC.

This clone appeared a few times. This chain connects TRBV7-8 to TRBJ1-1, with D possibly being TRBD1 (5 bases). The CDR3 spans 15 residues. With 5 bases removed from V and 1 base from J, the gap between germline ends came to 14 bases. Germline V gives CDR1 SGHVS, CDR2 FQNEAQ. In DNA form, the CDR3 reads TGTGCCAGCAGCAAAATGACAGCCGCGAACACTGAAGCTTTCTTT. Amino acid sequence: CASSKMTAANTEAFF.

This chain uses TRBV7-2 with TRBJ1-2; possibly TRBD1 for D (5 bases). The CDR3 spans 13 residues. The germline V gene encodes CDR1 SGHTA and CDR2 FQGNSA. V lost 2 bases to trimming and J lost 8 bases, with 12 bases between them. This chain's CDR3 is CASSLSGAIGYTF. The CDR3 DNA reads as TGTGCCAGCAGCTTATCTGGGGCTATAGGCTACACCTTC.

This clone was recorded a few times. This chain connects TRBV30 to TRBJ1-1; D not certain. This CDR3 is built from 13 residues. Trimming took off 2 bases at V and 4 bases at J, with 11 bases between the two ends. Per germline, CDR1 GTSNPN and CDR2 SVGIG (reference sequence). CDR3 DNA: TGTGCCTGGAGTACACGGCCAGGCACTGAAGCTTTCTTT. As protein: CAWSTRPGTEAFF.

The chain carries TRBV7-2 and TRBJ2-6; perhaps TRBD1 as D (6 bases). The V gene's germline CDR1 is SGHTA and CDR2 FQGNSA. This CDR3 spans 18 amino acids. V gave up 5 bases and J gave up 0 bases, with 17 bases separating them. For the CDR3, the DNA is TGTGCCAGCAGCCCGAGGTCGGGACACCCCTCTGGGGCCAACGTCCTGACTTTC. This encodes CASSPRSGHPSGANVLTF.

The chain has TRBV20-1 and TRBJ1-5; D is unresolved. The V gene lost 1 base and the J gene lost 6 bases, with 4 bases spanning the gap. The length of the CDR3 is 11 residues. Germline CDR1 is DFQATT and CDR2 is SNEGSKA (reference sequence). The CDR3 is CSARAAQPQHF. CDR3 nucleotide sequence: TGCAGTGCTAGAGCCGCTCAGCCCCAGCATTTT.

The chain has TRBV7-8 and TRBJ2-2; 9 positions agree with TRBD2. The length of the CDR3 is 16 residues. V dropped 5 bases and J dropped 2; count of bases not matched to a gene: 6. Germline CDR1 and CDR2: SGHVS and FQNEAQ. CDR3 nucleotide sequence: TGTGCCAGCAGCCCCCAGCGGGGGGTTAACACCGGGGAGCTGTTTTTT. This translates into CASSPQRGVNTGELFF.

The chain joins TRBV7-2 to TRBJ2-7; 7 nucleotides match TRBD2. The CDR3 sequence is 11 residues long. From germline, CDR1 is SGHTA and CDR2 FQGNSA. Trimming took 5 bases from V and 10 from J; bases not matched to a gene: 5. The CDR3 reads CASSTGGPQYF. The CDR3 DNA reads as TGTGCCAGCAGCACGGGGGGACCTCAGTACTTC.

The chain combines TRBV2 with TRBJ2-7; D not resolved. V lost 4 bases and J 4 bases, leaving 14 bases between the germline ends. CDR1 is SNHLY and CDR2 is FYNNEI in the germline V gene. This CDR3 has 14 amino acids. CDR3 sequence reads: CASSGVTGRYEQYF. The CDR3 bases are TGTGCCAGCAGTGGGGTAACCGGCCGATACGAGCAGTACTTC.

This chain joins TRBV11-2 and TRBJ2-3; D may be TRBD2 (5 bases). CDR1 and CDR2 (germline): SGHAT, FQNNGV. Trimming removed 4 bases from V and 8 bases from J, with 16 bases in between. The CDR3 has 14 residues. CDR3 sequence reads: CASSWERSVGTQYF. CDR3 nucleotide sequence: TGTGCCAGCAGCTGGGAGCGGAGTGTTGGTACGCAGTATTTT.

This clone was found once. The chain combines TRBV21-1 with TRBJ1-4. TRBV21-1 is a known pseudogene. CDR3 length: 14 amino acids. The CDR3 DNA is TGTGCCAGCAGCAAATCCGAAGCTAATGAAAAACTGTTTTTT. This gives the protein CASSKSEANEKLFF.

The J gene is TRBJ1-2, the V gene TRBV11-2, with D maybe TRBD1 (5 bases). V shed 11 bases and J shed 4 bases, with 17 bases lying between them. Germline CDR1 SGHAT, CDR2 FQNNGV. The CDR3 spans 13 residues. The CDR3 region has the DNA TGTGCCTCCGCAGGCAACCAGGGCTATGGCTACACCTTC. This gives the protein CASAGNQGYGYTF.

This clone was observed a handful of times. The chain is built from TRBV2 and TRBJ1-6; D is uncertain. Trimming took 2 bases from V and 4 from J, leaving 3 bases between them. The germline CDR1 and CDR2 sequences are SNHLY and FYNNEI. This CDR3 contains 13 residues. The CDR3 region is CASSEQYNSPLHF. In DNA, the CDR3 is TGTGCCAGCAGTGAACAGTATAATTCACCCCTCCACTTT.

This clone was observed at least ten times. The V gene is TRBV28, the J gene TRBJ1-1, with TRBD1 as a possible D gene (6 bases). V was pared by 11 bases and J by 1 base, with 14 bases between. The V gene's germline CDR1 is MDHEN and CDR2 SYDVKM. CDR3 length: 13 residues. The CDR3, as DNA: TGTGCCGGCGCCACGACAGGGAACACTGAAGCTTTCTTT. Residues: CAGATTGNTEAFF.

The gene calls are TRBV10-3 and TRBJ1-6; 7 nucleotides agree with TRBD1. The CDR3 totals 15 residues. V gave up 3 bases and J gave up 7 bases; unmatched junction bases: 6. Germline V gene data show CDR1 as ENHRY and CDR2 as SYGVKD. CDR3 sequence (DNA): TGTGCCATCAGTGAACAGGGGATCAAGAATTCACCCCTCCACTTT. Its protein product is CAISEQGIKNSPLHF.

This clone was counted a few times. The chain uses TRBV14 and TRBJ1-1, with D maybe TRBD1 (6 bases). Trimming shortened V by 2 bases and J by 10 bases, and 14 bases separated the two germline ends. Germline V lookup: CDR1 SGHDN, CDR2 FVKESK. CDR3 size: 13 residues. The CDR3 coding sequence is TGTGCCAGCAGCCAATCTCAGGGGTTAGGAGCTTTCTTT. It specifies CASSQSQGLGAFF.

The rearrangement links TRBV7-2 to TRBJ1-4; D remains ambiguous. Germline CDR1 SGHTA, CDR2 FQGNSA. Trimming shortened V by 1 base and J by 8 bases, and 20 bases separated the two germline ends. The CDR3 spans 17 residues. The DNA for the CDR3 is TGTGCCAGCAGCTTAGATGCGACCCTTGACTCTGGGGAAAAACTGTTTTTT. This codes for CASSLDATLDSGEKLFF.

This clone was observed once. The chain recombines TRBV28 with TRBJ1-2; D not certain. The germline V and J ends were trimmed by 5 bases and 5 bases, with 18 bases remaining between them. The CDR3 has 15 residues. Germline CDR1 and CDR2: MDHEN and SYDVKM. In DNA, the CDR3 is TGTGCCAGCAGTCCCCCGACGCGTTCTGGGTATGGCTACACCTTC. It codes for CASSPPTRSGYGYTF.

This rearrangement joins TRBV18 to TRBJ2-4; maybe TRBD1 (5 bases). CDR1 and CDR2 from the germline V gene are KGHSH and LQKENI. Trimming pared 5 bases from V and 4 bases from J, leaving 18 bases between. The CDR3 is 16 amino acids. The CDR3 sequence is CASSASRASGKNIQYF. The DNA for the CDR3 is TGTGCCAGCTCAGCTTCCAGGGCTTCAGGGAAAAACATTCAGTACTTC.

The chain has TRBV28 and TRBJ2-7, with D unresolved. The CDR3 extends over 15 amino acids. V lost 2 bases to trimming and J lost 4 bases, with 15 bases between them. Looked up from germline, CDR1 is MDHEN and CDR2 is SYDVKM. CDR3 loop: CASSLGSLMVYEQYF. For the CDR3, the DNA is TGTGCCAGCAGTTTAGGCAGCCTGATGGTGTACGAGCAGTACTTC. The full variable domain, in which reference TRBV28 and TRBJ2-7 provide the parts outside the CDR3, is DVKVTQSSRYLVKRTGEKVFLECVQDMDHENMFWYRQDPGLGLRLIYFSYDVKMKEKGDIPEGYSVSREKKERFSLILESASTNQTSMYLCASSLGSLMVYEQYFGPGTRLTVT.

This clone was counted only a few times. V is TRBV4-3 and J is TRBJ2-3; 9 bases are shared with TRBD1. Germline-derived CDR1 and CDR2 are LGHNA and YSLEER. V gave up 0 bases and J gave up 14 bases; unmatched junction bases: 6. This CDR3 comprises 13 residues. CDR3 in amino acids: CASSQDRQGDPYF. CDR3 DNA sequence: TGCGCCAGCAGCCAAGATCGACAGGGGGACCCGTATTTT.

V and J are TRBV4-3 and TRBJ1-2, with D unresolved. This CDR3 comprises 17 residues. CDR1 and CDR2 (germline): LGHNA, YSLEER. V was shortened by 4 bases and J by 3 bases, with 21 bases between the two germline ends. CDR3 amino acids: CASSREKPPRGYYGYTF. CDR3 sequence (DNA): TGCGCCAGCAGCCGAGAAAAGCCTCCCCGGGGATACTATGGCTACACCTTC.